The clone carrying this TCR beta chain was found many times. What it recognizes is unknown. These data come from a study of early T cells in non-severe SARS-CoV-2 infection. As for the study in general: The study sequenced bulk RNA from unsorted whole blood, with chains unpaired.

CDR1 is SNHLY, CDR2 FYNNEI, per germline. This CDR3 region has 12 residues. V shed 10 bases and J 6 bases; nucleotides not matched to a gene: 9. Overall study results and limits: VDJdb-based annotation leaned toward anti-spike CD8 responses and missed private and CD4 specificities.

In the library, individual cDNA molecules carried attached unique molecular identifiers. MiXCR, applied by TCRdb to the 5' RACE reads, yields one record per CDR3 protein. The table has 55,000 to 75,000 distinct CDR3 sequences, less than 9.5% seen once. The clonotype originates from an adult who was a healthcare worker with PCR-confirmed SARS-CoV-2 infection or an uninfected control (not recorded which). The chain employs TRBV2 and TRBJ2-7; TRBD2 aligns across 7 bases. The sequenced material came from whole blood. This chain's CDR3 is CANTGTGGEQYF. CDR3 nucleotide sequence: TGTGCCAACACCGGGACGGGGGGCGAGCAGTACTTC.